This is a list of T cell receptor beta chains from one sample in a study of TIL therapy for anti-PD-1-resistant metastatic lung cancer. Clones were read by immunoSEQ multiplex PCR, and TCRdb kept only the in-frame ones, dropping some. The data show more than 15,000 clones, almost 80% seen once. Sequencing used blood, obtained at baseline. These receptors were collected from a person aged 25-79 years with non-small cell lung cancer. CDR3s include the opening cysteine and the closing phenylalanine or tryptophan. D genes are given only for firm matches. Rows may omit the clone size; those that give it use once, few, many or a size class.

DNA,CDR3,size,V,D,length,J
TGCGCCAGCAGCCAAGGGACAGAGAGCTACAATGAGCAGTTCTTC,CASSQGTESYNEQFF,.,TRBV4-3,.,15,TRBJ2-1
TGTGCCAGCAGTTTATCCTACTATGGGGAGCAGTACTTC,CASSLSYYGEQYF,.,TRBV27,.,13,TRBJ2-7
TGCGCCAGCAGCCAAGATTTCGGGGGAGAGACCCAGTACTTC,CASSQDFGGETQYF,few,TRBV4-3,.,14,TRBJ2-5
TGTGCCAGCTCACCTGCCGGAGGACAGGGGGCCGACGAGCAGTACTTC,CASSPAGGQGADEQYF,.,TRBV18,TRBD1,16,TRBJ2-7
TGTGCCAGCGGAGTTTGGGACAGACACTACGAGCAGTACTTC,CASGVWDRHYEQYF,.,TRBV6-5,TRBD1,14,TRBJ2-7
TGTGCCAGCTCATCCGGACAGCCCTACGAGCAGTACTTC,CASSSGQPYEQYF,.,TRBV18,.,13,TRBJ2-7
TGTGCCAGCAGCCCCCGGCAATCGGGACCGAACACCGGGGAGCTGTTTTTT,CASSPRQSGPNTGELFF,.,TRBV7-9,.,17,TRBJ2-2
TGTGCCAGCAGCCAAGACTCCGCTGGGGGGGAGGGAAAACTGTTTTTT,CASSQDSAGGEGKLFF,.,TRBV4-2,.,16,TRBJ1-4
TGTGCCAGCAGTGAGGGGGCGGGACACGCCTACGAGCAGTACTTC,CASSEGAGHAYEQYF,.,TRBV25-1,.,15,TRBJ2-7
TGTGCCAGCAGCCAAGAAAGGAGCCAGACAGATACGCAGTATTTT,CASSQERSQTDTQYF,.,TRBV4-2,.,15,TRBJ2-3
TGTGCCAGCAGTGATCTGGCAGGGGGCGCTTCTAATGAAAAACTGTTTTTT,CASSDLAGGASNEKLFF,.,TRBV6-1,TRBD1,17,TRBJ1-4
TGTGCCAGCAGCGTTGCGGGAACTAAAGAGACCCAGTACTTC,CASSVAGTKETQYF,.,TRBV9,.,14,TRBJ2-5
TGTGCCAGCAGCCCAGGAGACAAGAACACCGGGGAGCTGTTTTTT,CASSPGDKNTGELFF,once,TRBV4-2,.,15,TRBJ2-2
TGTGCCAGCAGCTTAGGGGCAGGGGAGCCAGATACGCAGTATTTT,CASSLGAGEPDTQYF,.,TRBV11-1,.,15,TRBJ2-3
TGTGCCAGCCGGGAGCGGGAAGGCTCCTACAATGAGCAGTTCTTC,CASREREGSYNEQFF,.,TRBV6-5,TRBD2,15,TRBJ2-1
TGTGCCTGGAGTCCGCGGGATACGCAGTATTTT,CAWSPRDTQYF,once,TRBV30,.,11,TRBJ2-3
TGTGCCAGCAGTTTAAAGGGATTTTATAATTCACCCCTCCACTTT,CASSLKGFYNSPLHF,.,TRBV28,.,15,TRBJ1-6
TGTGCCAGCAGCCTAGAGGGTGGGGATTCACCCCTCCACTTT,CASSLEGGDSPLHF,.,TRBV6-5,.,14,TRBJ1-6
TGTGCCAGCAGCTTTCCGGGACAGGGCGTTTACGAGCAGTACTTC,CASSFPGQGVYEQYF,.,TRBV5-4,TRBD1,15,TRBJ2-7
TGTGCCAGCAGTAAACACCTACAGGGCACTGAAGCTTTCTTT,CASSKHLQGTEAFF,.,TRBV6-2/TRBV6-3,.,14,TRBJ1-1
TGTGCCAGCAGTCCCAGGGGTAGGGATACGCAGTATTTT,CASSPRGRDTQYF,.,TRBV11-3,.,13,TRBJ2-3
TGTGCCAGCAGCTTAGGGGATAACACCGGGGAGCTGTTTTTT,CASSLGDNTGELFF,.,TRBV7-6,.,14,TRBJ2-2
TGTGCCAGCAGCCAAGTGCCCGGGGTTTATGAACAACTGTTTTTT,CASSQVPGVYEQLFF,once,TRBV14,.,15,TRBJ1-4
TGTGCCAGCAGCGCCCAACAGGGCACCCCCTACGAGCAGTACTTC,CASSAQQGTPYEQYF,.,TRBV9,.,15,TRBJ2-7
TGTGCCATCAGTGTTGGAGGGGGCGCAGGCACAGATACGCAGTATTTT,CAISVGGGAGTDTQYF,.,TRBV10-3,.,16,TRBJ2-3
TGTGCCAGCAGTTTAACTACGGTAAATGAGCAGTTCTTC,CASSLTTVNEQFF,.,TRBV28,.,13,TRBJ2-1
TGCGCCAGCAGCCACGCAGGGAACAATTCACCCCTCCACTTT,CASSHAGNNSPLHF,few,TRBV4-1,.,14,TRBJ1-6
TGTGCCAGCAGCTTCGGGACAGCCACTGAAGCTTTCTTT,CASSFGTATEAFF,.,TRBV11-2,TRBD1,13,TRBJ1-1
TGTGCCAGCAGTTCACGCCGAACTGCTAGGAGCGGGAGGACCTACAATGAGCAGTTCTTC,CASSSRRTARSGRTYNEQFF,.,TRBV28,TRBD2,20,TRBJ2-1
TGTGCCAGCTCACCGCTCGGGACATATAATTCACCCCTCCACTTT,CASSPLGTYNSPLHF,.,TRBV18,.,15,TRBJ1-6
TGTGCCAGCACTGGAAGGAGGACAGCGGGAGAGCTCTACGAGCAGTACTTC,CASTGRRTAGELYEQYF,.,TRBV28,TRBD2,17,TRBJ2-7